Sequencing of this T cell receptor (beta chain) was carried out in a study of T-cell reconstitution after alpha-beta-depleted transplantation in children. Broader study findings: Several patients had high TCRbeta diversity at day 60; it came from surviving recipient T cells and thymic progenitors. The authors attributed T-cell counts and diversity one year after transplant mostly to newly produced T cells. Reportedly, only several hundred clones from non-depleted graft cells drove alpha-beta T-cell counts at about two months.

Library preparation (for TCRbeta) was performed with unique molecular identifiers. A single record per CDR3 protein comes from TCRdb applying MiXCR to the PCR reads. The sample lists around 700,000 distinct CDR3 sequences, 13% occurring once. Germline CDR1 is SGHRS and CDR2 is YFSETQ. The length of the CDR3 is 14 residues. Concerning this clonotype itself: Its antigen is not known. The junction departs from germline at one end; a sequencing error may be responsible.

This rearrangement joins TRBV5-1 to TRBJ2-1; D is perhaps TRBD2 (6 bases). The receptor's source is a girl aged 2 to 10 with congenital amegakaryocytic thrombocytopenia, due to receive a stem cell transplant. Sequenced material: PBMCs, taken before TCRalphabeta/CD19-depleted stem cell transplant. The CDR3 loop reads CASSTKGTPNEHFF. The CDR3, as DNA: TGCGCCAGCAGCACGAAAGGGACTCCTAATGAGCACTTCTTC.